This T cell receptor (beta chain) was obtained from a study of response to subunit inactivated influenza vaccine. General study points: The authors put forward the suggestion that each seasonal influenza vaccination may bring in only a limited number of new T cells.

The length of the CDR3 is 13 residues. The junction had 6 bases not matched to a gene; V was cut back by 7 bases and J by 6 bases. Per germline, CDR1 SQVTM and CDR2 ANQGSEA. This clonotype was observed a handful of times. Its antigen is as yet unknown. A single record per CDR3 protein comes from TCRdb applying MiXCR to the RT-PCR reads. The top ten clones hold about 9.4% of a sample with about 300,000 distinct CDR3 sequences, just over 20% of them seen once. Sequencing was performed on PBMCs from blood, taken 21 months after vaccination. V gene TRBV29-1 combines with J gene TRBJ1-5; 10 bases are shared with TRBD1. The source is a man between 45 and 75 years old who received an inactivated influenza vaccine. As DNA, the CDR3 is TGCAGCGAATCGGACAGGGGGAGTCAGCCCCAGCATTTT. Residues: CSESDRGSQPQHF. Full variable domain (rest looked up from reference TRBV29-1 and TRBJ1-5): SAVISQKPSRDICQRGTSLTIQCQVDSQVTMMFWYRQQPGQSLTLIATANQGSEATYESGFVIDKFPISRPNLTFSTLTVSNMSPEDSSIYLCSESDRGSQPQHFGDGTRLSIL.